The 2 T cell receptor beta chains below were found in one sample sequenced in a study of cytomegalovirus exposure and HLA in healthy donors. PCR primers comprised 60 Vbeta and 13 Jbeta primers. Profiling relied on immunoSEQ multiplex PCR, and the TCRdb table lists in-frame clones only, not all of them. The table has 150,000 to 200,000 clones, more than 65% seen once; the top ten hold 1.3%. The sequencing sample was made of PBMCs. All receptors come from a man aged 25-45 years in good health and CMV-seronegative.

The chain combines TRBV7-3 with TRBJ2-3; 13 nucleotides line up with TRBD2. The trim removed 2 bases at V and 3 bases at J, leaving 2 bases unmatched. Per germline, CDR1 SGHTA and CDR2 FQGTGA. There are 16 residues in the CDR3. This CDR3 is CASSLELAGGTDTQYF. As DNA, the CDR3 is TGTGCCAGCAGCTTAGAACTAGCGGGGGGGACAGATACGCAGTATTTT. Complete variable domain (other parts from reference TRBV7-3 and TRBJ2-3): GAGVSQTPSNKVTEKGKYVELRCDPISGHTALYWYRQSLGQGPEFLIYFQGTGAADDSGLPNDRFFAVRPEGSVSTLKIQRTERGDSAVYLCASSLELAGGTDTQYFGPGTRLTVL.

V usage is TRBV14 and J usage is TRBJ2-1, with a tentative D call TRBD2 (5 bases). The germline gives CDR1 SGHDN, CDR2 FVKESK. The CDR3 runs to 12 residues. The V gene lost 0 bases and the J gene lost 12 bases, with 9 bases spanning the gap. This CDR3 is CASSQDPRGQFF. DNA for the CDR3: TGTGCCAGCAGCCAAGACCCCCGGGGGCAGTTCTTC.